A selection of T cell receptor beta chains follows, all from one sample in a study of T cells in Graves' hyperthyroidism and ophthalmopathy. One entry per CDR3 protein results from TCRdb running MiXCR on the multiplex PCR reads. This repertoire shows hundreds of thousands of distinct CDR3 sequences, 15% to 20% found once; its top ten account for approximately 48%. The material sequenced was blood. The receptor source for this set is a man aged 40-50 years with Graves' ophthalmopathy. The CDR3 runs from the conserved cysteine through the conserved F or W. Fields, in order: D gene, V gene, clone size, J gene, CDR3 protein, CDR3 DNA. The D gene is left open where the match is weak. Size tells how often a clone was seen (once, few, many) or the class of an expanded clone, and some rows leave it out.

D gene: TRBD2; V gene: TRBV6-1; clone size: many; J gene: TRBJ2-3; CDR3 protein: CASSSLSGGPSDTQYF; CDR3 DNA: TGTGCCAGCAGTAGCCTTAGCGGGGGGCCGTCGGATACGCAGTATTTT
D gene: -; V gene: TRBV24-1; clone size: -; J gene: TRBJ2-4; CDR3 protein: CATSSRLAKNIQHF; CDR3 DNA: TGTGCCACCAGTTCAAGGTTAGCCAAAAACATTCAGCACTTC
D gene: TRBD2; V gene: TRBV9; clone size: -; J gene: TRBJ2-7; CDR3 protein: CASSHIRLAGGYEQYF; CDR3 DNA: TGTGCCAGCAGCCACATCAGGCTAGCGGGGGGTTACGAGCAGTACTTC
D gene: -; V gene: TRBV13; clone size: few; J gene: TRBJ2-3; CDR3 protein: CASGAKGESTDTQYF; CDR3 DNA: TGTGCCAGCGGCGCCAAGGGGGAGTCGACAGATACGCAGTATTTT
D gene: -; V gene: TRBV29-1; clone size: -; J gene: TRBJ2-1; CDR3 protein: CSVVIAQETQFF; CDR3 DNA: TGCAGCGTTGTAATCGCACAAGAGACCCAGTTCTTC
D gene: -; V gene: TRBV19; clone size: -; J gene: TRBJ2-1; CDR3 protein: CASSIDGETQFF; CDR3 DNA: TGTGCCAGTAGTATAGATGGGGAGACCCAGTTCTTC
D gene: -; V gene: TRBV27; clone size: few; J gene: TRBJ2-3; CDR3 protein: CASSLNWADIRTDTQYF; CDR3 DNA: TGTGCCAGCAGTTTAAATTGGGCAGATATTCGCACAGATACGCAGTATTTT
D gene: -; V gene: TRBV15; clone size: few; J gene: TRBJ2-5; CDR3 protein: CATSRAGEAEETQYF; CDR3 DNA: TGTGCCACCAGCAGAGCGGGGGAGGCGGAAGAGACCCAGTACTTC
D gene: -; V gene: TRBV5-1; clone size: -; J gene: TRBJ1-6; CDR3 protein: CASSLEGYNSPLHF; CDR3 DNA: TGCGCCAGCAGCTTGGAGGGATATAATTCACCCCTCCACTTT
D gene: -; V gene: TRBV9; clone size: -; J gene: TRBJ1-3; CDR3 protein: CASSPLGVSSGNTIYF; CDR3 DNA: TGTGCCAGCAGCCCCTTAGGAGTGAGCTCTGGAAACACCATATATTTT
D gene: -; V gene: TRBV6-7; clone size: -; J gene: TRBJ1-2; CDR3 protein: CAGGGLNYGYTF; CDR3 DNA: TGTGCCGGTGGGGGGCTTAACTATGGCTACACCTTC
D gene: -; V gene: TRBV11-1; clone size: many; J gene: TRBJ2-2; CDR3 protein: CASSLGTNTGELFF; CDR3 DNA: TGTGCCAGCAGCTTAGGGACTAACACCGGGGAGCTGTTTTTT
D gene: -; V gene: TRBV5-1; clone size: -; J gene: TRBJ1-4; CDR3 protein: CASSPGTEEEKLFF; CDR3 DNA: TGCGCCAGCAGCCCCGGGACGGAGGAGGAAAAACTGTTTTTT
D gene: TRBD1; V gene: TRBV19; clone size: -; J gene: TRBJ2-2; CDR3 protein: CASSIDEDRINTGELFF; CDR3 DNA: TGTGCCAGTAGTATTGATGAGGACAGGATTAACACCGGGGAGCTGTTTTTT